The sequence of this T cell receptor beta chain was determined in a study of blood T cell repertoires in COVID-19. As for the study in general: Nucleic acid was either cDNA or gDNA, and it came from T cells, B-cell-depleted T cells, or PBMCs.

In the study's own analysis: The authors estimated nucleated cell counts from reference gene primer amplification. Some clones are missing from TCRdb's copy, which holds only in-frame ones; the method was immunoSEQ multiplex PCR. For V, J and clone size, that table is used; D and trimming come from the DNA. The sample holds about 210,000 clones, around four fifths seen once. The CDR3 runs 13 residues. The V end lost 2 bases, the J end lost 2 bases, and 7 bases lay between the germline ends. Per the germline V gene, CDR1 is SGHDT and CDR2 is YYEEEE. V usage is TRBV5-6 and J usage is TRBJ1-2; the D gene is possibly TRBD1 (5 bases). Sequenced sample: peripheral blood. The sequence was collected from a woman between 45 and 60 years old with acute or convalescent COVID-19. CDR3: CASSFRGNYGYTF. Written as DNA, the CDR3 is TGTGCCAGCAGCTTCCGGGGGAACTATGGCTACACCTTC.